Listed here is a single TCR beta chain. V shed 6 bases, J shed 1 base, and the junction held 6 bases outside the gene matches. Germline V CDR1 and CDR2: SGHTS, YDEGEE. This CDR3 has 15 amino acids. These data belong to a study of OX40 agonist ivuxolimab in advanced cancers. TCRdb's copy holds only in-frame clones and misses some; the assay was immunoSEQ multiplex PCR. Of approximately 120,000 clones listed, about nine tenths were seen once; the top ten hold under 0.95%. The TCR originated in an adult with an advanced solid tumor such as melanoma, head and neck, liver or kidney cancer. The chain uses TRBV5-8 and TRBJ2-2, with 7 positions matching TRBD1. This sample comprised CD4+ or CD8+ T cells sorted from blood, obtained in a trial of the OX40 agonist ivuxolimab. The CDR3 region has the DNA TGTGCCAGCAACCGGGGACAGTGGAACACCGGGGAGCTGTTTTTT. This encodes CASNRGQWNTGELFF.